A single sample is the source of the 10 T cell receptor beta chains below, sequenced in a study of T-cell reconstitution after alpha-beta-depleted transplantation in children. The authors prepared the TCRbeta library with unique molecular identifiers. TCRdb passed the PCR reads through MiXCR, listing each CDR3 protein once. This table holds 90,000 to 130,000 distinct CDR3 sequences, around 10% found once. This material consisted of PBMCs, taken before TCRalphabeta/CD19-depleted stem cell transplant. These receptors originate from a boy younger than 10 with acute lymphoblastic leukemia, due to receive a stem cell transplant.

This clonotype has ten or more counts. The CDR3 region is CASSAITSGITYEQYF. DNA for the CDR3: TGTGCCAGTAGTGCCATTACAAGTGGCATAACCTACGAGCAGTACTTC. The chain carries TRBV19 and TRBJ2-7; D not resolved. V dropped 5 bases and J dropped 2 bases, with 19 bases sitting between them. This CDR3 has 16 amino acids. Per the germline V gene, CDR1 is LNHDA and CDR2 is SQIVND (reference sequence).

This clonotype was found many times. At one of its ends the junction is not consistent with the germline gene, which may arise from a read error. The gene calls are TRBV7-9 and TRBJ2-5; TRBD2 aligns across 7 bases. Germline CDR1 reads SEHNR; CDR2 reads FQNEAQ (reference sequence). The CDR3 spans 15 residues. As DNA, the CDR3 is TGTGCCAGCAGTTTAGATTCTAGCGGCCAAGAGACCCAGTACTTC. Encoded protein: CASSLDSSGQETQYF.

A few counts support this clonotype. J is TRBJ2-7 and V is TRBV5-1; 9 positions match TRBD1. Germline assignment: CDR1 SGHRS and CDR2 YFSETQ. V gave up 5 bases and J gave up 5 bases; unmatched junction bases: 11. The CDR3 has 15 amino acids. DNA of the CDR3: TGCGCCAGCAGTCCAATCCCGGGACAGGGAAACGAGCAGTACTTC. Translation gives CASSPIPGQGNEQYF.

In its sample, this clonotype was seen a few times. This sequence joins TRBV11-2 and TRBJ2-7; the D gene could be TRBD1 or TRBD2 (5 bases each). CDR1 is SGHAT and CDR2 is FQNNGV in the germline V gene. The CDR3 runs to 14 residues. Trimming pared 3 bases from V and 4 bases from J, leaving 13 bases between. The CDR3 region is CASSLGDWGYEQYF. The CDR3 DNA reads TGTGCCAGCAGCTTGGGAGATTGGGGGTACGAGCAGTACTTC.

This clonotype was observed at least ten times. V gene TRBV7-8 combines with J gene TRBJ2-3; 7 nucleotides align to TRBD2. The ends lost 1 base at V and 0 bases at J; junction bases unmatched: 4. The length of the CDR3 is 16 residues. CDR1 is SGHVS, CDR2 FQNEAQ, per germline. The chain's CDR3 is CASSLGASGSTDTQYF. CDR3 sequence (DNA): TGTGCCAGCAGCTTAGGGGCTAGCGGTAGCACAGATACGCAGTATTTT.

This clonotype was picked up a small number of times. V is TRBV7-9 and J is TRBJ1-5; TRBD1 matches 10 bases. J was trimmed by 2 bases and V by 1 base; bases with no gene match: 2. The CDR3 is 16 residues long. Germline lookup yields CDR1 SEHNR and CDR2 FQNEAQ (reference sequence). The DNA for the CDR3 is TGTGCCAGCAGCTTAGAGGGGACAGGGGGCAATCAGCCCCAGCATTTT. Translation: CASSLEGTGGNQPQHF.

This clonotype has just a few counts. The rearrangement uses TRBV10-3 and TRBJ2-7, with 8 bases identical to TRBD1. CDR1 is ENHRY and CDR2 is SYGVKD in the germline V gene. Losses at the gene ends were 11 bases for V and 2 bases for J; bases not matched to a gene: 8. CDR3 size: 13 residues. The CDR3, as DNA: TGTGCCGTGGCGGGACAGGCCACCTACGAGCAGTACTTC. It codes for CAVAGQATYEQYF.

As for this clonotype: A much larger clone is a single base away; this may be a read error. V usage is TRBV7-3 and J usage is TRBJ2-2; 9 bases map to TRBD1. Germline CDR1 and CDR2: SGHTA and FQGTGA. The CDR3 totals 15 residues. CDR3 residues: CASSLRGQGDGELSF. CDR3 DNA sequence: TGTGCCAGCAGCTTAAGGGGACAGGGCGACGGGGAGCTGTCTTTT.

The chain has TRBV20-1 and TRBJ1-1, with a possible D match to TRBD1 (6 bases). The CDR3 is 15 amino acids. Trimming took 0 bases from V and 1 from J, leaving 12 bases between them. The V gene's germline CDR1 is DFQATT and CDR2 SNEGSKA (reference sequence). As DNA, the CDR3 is TGCAGTGCTAGAGATGGGGGCGCGCGGAACACTGAAGCTTTCTTT. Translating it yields CSARDGGARNTEAFF.

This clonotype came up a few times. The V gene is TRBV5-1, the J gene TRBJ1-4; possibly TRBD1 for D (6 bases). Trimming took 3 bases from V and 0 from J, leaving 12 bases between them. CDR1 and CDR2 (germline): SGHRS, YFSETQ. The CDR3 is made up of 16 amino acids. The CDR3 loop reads CASSWGGAATNEKLFF. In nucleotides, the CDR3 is TGCGCCAGCAGCTGGGGGGGGGCCGCAACTAATGAAAAACTGTTTTTT.